This TCR beta chain was captured in a study of cytomegalovirus exposure and HLA in healthy donors. Looking at the study overall: Around 87 million unique TCRs, all from HLA-typed donors, were included in an early release of the data. Study-wide results and limits: Fewer N-insertions (relative to the 666-donor mean) were reportedly seen in an Asian-associated ancestry cluster in a later analysis. Earlier results showed most TCR beta V segments being productive about 90% or about 30% of the time.

Although they were nominally healthy when sampled, donors likely had unrecorded immune exposures. The PCR contained 60 Vbeta and 13 Jbeta primers. The data were produced by immunoSEQ multiplex PCR, yet TCRdb's version contains in-frame clones alone and is incomplete. The profile shows roughly 100,000 clones, 77% of them singletons. With 0 bases removed from V and 0 bases from J, the gap between germline ends came to 9 bases. Germline-derived CDR1 and CDR2 are SGHDT and YYEEEE. The CDR3 totals 15 residues. Note on this clone: The antigen remains undetermined.

V usage is TRBV5-6 and J usage is TRBJ1-2; D may be TRBD1 (6 bases). The sequenced material came from PBMCs. The sequence derives from a woman in her 40s in good health and CMV-seronegative. The CDR3 coding sequence is TGTGCCAGCAGCTTGGGACCAGGGGCTAACTATGGCTACACCTTC. Encoded protein: CASSLGPGANYGYTF.